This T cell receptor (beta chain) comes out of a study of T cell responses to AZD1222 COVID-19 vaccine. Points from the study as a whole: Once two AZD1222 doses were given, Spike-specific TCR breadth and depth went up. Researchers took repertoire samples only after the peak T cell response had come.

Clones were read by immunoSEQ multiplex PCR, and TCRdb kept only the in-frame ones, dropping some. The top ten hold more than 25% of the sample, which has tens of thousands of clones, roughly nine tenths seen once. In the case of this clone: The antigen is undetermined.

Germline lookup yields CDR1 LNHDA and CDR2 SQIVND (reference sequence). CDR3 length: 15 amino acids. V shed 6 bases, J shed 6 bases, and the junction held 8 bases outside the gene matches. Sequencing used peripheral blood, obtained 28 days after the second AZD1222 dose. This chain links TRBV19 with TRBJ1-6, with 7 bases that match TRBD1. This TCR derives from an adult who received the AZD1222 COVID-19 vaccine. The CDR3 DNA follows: TGTGCCAGTAGGATACAGGGGATGGGTAATTCACCCCTCCACTTT. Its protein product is CASRIQGMGNSPLHF.